Reported below is one TCR beta chain. The PCR contained 60 Vbeta and 13 Jbeta primers. Here immunoSEQ multiplex PCR was the method, and the copy in TCRdb shows in-frame clones only, minus some. The sample includes approximately 220,000 clones, nearly 80% of them seen just once. The data are from a study of cytomegalovirus exposure and HLA in healthy donors. Material for sequencing was PBMCs. The TCR was taken from a man between 18 and 35 years old in good health and CMV-seronegative.

CDR3: CAVEWSNTGELFF. The DNA for the CDR3 is TGTGCCGTCGAGTGGTCGAACACCGGGGAGCTGTTTTTT. The chain has TRBV19 and TRBJ2-2; D is undetermined. Trimming cost V 11 bases and J 0 bases, with 10 bases left between them. The CDR3 contains 13 residues. CDR1 is LNHDA, CDR2 SQIVND, per germline (reference sequence).